The clone carrying this T cell receptor (beta chain) was picked up many times. Its antigen remains unknown. The data derive from a study of T cells in Graves' hyperthyroidism and ophthalmopathy. Study outcomes and limitations: Blood also carried most thyroid clonotypes expanded above 0.001.

RNA transcripts served as the template for amplifying TCR beta CDR3 regions. First-round RT-PCR with HTBI primers amplified the TCR CDR3 region. MiXCR, applied by TCRdb to the multiplex PCR reads, yields one record per CDR3 protein. The table records approximately 740,000 distinct CDR3 sequences, around 15% of them present only once. The PBMCs were sourced from fresh peripheral blood (about 9.7 ml). This CDR3 comprises 14 residues. The germline V and J ends were trimmed by 1 base and 3 bases, with 9 bases remaining between them. CDR1 is SGHVS and CDR2 is FNYEAQ in the germline V gene. The sample taken for sequencing was blood. The source of this sequence is a woman in her late teens or twenties with Graves' hyperthyroidism. The V and J genes are TRBV7-6 and TRBJ2-5; D ambiguous. This chain's CDR3 is CASSLEVGKETQYF. CDR3 sequence (DNA): TGTGCCAGCAGCTTAGAAGTGGGAAAAGAGACCCAGTACTTC.